This T cell receptor beta chain was found in a study of cytomegalovirus exposure and HLA in healthy donors. Trimming cost V 4 bases and J 6 bases; bases outside gene matches: 10. The CDR3 is made up of 16 amino acids. Germline CDR1 is ENHRY and CDR2 is SYGVKD. About this clone: Antigen specificity is unknown.

Study findings and constraints: Accounts indicate the classifier identified cytomegalovirus status with strong specificity and sensitivity.

Method: immunoSEQ multiplex PCR; TCRdb's copy keeps in-frame clones and lacks some. The sample lists 80,000 to 95,000 clones, approximately 93% occurring once. The TCR originated in a woman in her twenties or thirties in good health and CMV-seropositive. Sequencing was carried out using PBMCs. The chain is built from TRBV10-3 and TRBJ2-1; 9 bases map to TRBD1. The CDR3 loop is CAISVSTGTGSNEQFF. Here the CDR3 DNA reads TGTGCCATCAGTGTATCCACCGGGACAGGGAGCAATGAGCAGTTCTTC.